Listed here are 28 T cell receptor beta chains from one sample, sequenced in a study of T cell clonotyping in hematopoietic cell transplantation. Only in-frame clones appear in the TCRdb table, and some are missing; sequencing was by immunoSEQ multiplex PCR. This sample has about 5,900 clones; approximately 91% occur once, and the top ten carry about 41%. The specimen comprised peripheral blood mononuclear cells, sampled 100 days after allogeneic stem cell transplant. The receptor source for this set is a female patient between 50 and 60 years old who had an allogeneic stem cell transplant from a related donor, so the T cells may come from the graft donor. Some clones in this sample may be carry-over from other donors' samples.

This chain links TRBV5-1 with TRBJ1-2; D not certain. CDR3 length: 14 residues. The germline V gene encodes CDR1 SGHRS and CDR2 YFSETQ. V lost 8 bases, J lost 0 bases, and 14 bases lay in between. CDR3 amino acids: CASGVGEPNYGYTF. The CDR3 DNA reads as TGCGCCAGTGGCGTGGGAGAGCCTAACTATGGCTACACCTTC.

The rearrangement uses TRBV5-1 and TRBJ1-5; tentative D call: TRBD1 (5 bases). The CDR3 consists of 17 residues. The V gene lost 1 base and the J gene lost 2 bases, with 16 bases spanning the gap. Per germline, CDR1 SGHRS and CDR2 YFSETQ. In nucleotides, the CDR3 is TGCGCCAGCAGCTTGCGACCGGGGGTGAGGGGCAATCAGCCCCAGCATTTT. Translating gives CASSLRPGVRGNQPQHF.

The rearrangement uses TRBV19 and TRBJ1-2; 8 nucleotides line up with TRBD1. The length of the CDR3 is 15 residues. V lost 5 bases to trimming and J lost 4 bases; unmatched junction nucleotides: 9. CDR1 is LNHDA and CDR2 is SQIVND in the germline V gene (reference sequence). The CDR3 protein is CASSLTGQGGYGYTF. CDR3 nucleotides: TGTGCCAGTAGTCTCACCGGACAGGGCGGCTATGGCTACACCTTC.

Here the CDR3 reads CASSRAARGEQYF. CDR3 coding DNA: TGTGCCAGCAGCAGGGCCGCCCGGGGCGAGCAGTACTTC. The chain is built from TRBV11-1 and TRBJ2-7; the D gene is possibly TRBD2 (5 bases). Germline V gene sequence: CDR1 SGHAT, CDR2 FQDESV (reference sequence). V lost 5 bases and J lost 6, with 14 bases in between. The CDR3 has 13 residues.

The CDR3 loop reads CASSPSGKGGNTGELFF. CDR3 DNA sequence: TGTGCCAGCAGCCCATCTGGGAAAGGTGGGAACACCGGGGAGCTGTTTTTT. V gene TRBV9 combines with J gene TRBJ2-2, with no clear D. Between the trimmed V and J ends, which lost 4 bases and 1 base, there was a span of 17 bases. This CDR3 region has 17 residues. CDR1 and CDR2 from the germline V gene are SGDLS and YYNGEE.

This clone was seen a single time. The rearrangement uses TRBV11-3 and TRBJ1-2; 7 bases align to TRBD1. V was clipped by 4 bases and J by 2 bases; unmatched bases: 1. CDR3 length equals 13 residues. Germline assignment: CDR1 SGHNT and CDR2 YENEEA. This CDR3 is CASSWGQNYGYTF. The CDR3, as DNA: TGTGCCAGCAGCTGGGGACAGAACTATGGCTACACCTTC.

The rearrangement joins TRBV2 to TRBJ1-2; 9 bases are a match to TRBD1. Per germline, CDR1 SNHLY and CDR2 FYNNEI. The CDR3 length is 12 residues. Losses at the gene ends were 8 bases for V and 6 bases for J; bases not matched to a gene: 4. CDR3 sequence (DNA): TGTGCCAGCGCAAACAGGGGGCATGGCTACACCTTC. It is translated as CASANRGHGYTF.

CDR3 nucleotide sequence: TGCGCCAGCGATGGTGGCAGGGGGTCGGATGGCTACACCTTC. Its protein product is CASDGGRGSDGYTF. This chain links TRBV5-1 with TRBJ1-2, with 7 bases identical to TRBD1. Germline V lookup: CDR1 SGHRS, CDR2 YFSETQ. CDR3 length equals 14 residues. The V segment lost 7 bases and the J segment 6 bases; nucleotides outside the gene matches: 12.

The gene calls are TRBV28 and TRBJ1-2, with D possibly TRBD1 on 6 matching bases. The CDR3 contains 13 residues. V was pared by 5 bases and J by 2 bases, with 9 bases between. Germline V lookup: CDR1 MDHEN, CDR2 SYDVKM. The CDR3 is CASSPTGNYGYTF. The DNA for the CDR3 is TGTGCCAGCAGTCCCACAGGGAACTATGGCTACACCTTC.

The chain recombines TRBV4-2 with TRBJ2-1; the match to TRBD2 covers 8 bases. The CDR3 loop spans 16 amino acids. V shed 1 base and J 5 bases; nucleotides not matched to a gene: 7. Germline CDR1 reads LGHNA; CDR2 reads YNFKEQ. The CDR3 is CASSQVTGGPDNEQFF. DNA for the CDR3: TGTGCCAGCAGCCAAGTTACGGGGGGGCCGGACAATGAGCAGTTCTTC.

The chain links TRBV28 to TRBJ1-5; no reliable D call. Germline V gene sequence: CDR1 MDHEN, CDR2 SYDVKM. Trimming removed 5 bases at V and 6 bases at J, with 8 bases between. The CDR3 length is 12 residues. This CDR3 reads CASSLTGQPQHF. In nucleotides, the CDR3 is TGTGCCAGCAGTCTCACGGGTCAGCCCCAGCATTTT.

This clone was detected once. The chain employs TRBV28 and TRBJ2-1, with D perhaps matching TRBD2 (5 bases). The CDR3 has 14 amino acids. V was shortened by 8 bases and J by 3 bases, with 14 bases between the two germline ends. The V gene's germline CDR1 is MDHEN and CDR2 SYDVKM. CDR3: CASGAGVDYNEQFF. The CDR3 coding sequence is TGTGCCAGCGGAGCCGGGGTCGACTACAATGAGCAGTTCTTC.

This chain joins TRBV7-2 and TRBJ2-7; 7 positions agree with TRBD1. The germline CDR1 and CDR2 sequences are SGHTA and FQGNSA. V lost 5 bases to trimming and J lost 0 bases; unmatched junction nucleotides: 10. The CDR3 has 16 residues. CDR3 nucleotides: TGTGCCAGCAGCCCAGGGGGTGGGACCAGCTCCTACGAGCAGTACTTC. This codes for CASSPGGGTSSYEQYF.

The chain couples TRBV5-6 to TRBJ2-7; 10 bases fit TRBD1. Germline loops: CDR1 SGHDT, CDR2 YYEEEE. The CDR3 spans 18 residues. The V and J ends lost 3 bases and 2 bases, in that order; junction bases with no gene match: 14. In nucleotides, the CDR3 is TGTGCCAGCAGCTCAAGGGGACAGGGGAGAGCTTGGCCCTACGAGCAGTACTTC. Translation gives CASSSRGQGRAWPYEQYF.

The chain carries TRBV5-6 and TRBJ2-6; tentatively, D is TRBD1 (6 bases). CDR1 and CDR2 (germline): SGHDT, YYEEEE. V gave up 2 bases and J gave up 4 bases, with 10 bases separating them. The CDR3 sequence is 15 residues long. CDR3 nucleotides: TGTGCCAGCAGCTTCAGGGGTTCCGGGGCCAACGTCCTGACTTTC. Its translation: CASSFRGSGANVLTF.

The CDR3 loop reads CASSATGTEGEQYF. CDR3 nucleotide sequence: TGCGCCAGCAGCGCGACAGGAACCGAGGGGGAGCAGTACTTC. The J gene is TRBJ2-7, the V gene TRBV5-1, with a possible D match to TRBD1 (6 bases). The germline V and J ends were trimmed by 4 bases and 7 bases, with 18 bases remaining between them. The germline V gene encodes CDR1 SGHRS and CDR2 YFSETQ. The CDR3 covers 14 residues.

CDR3: CASSGRGGTEAFF. The CDR3 DNA is TGTGCCAGCAGCGGGCGGGGAGGTACTGAAGCTTTCTTT. The chain has TRBV7-9 and TRBJ1-1; D remains ambiguous. This CDR3 spans 13 amino acids. Germline-derived CDR1 and CDR2 are SEHNR and FQNEAQ (reference sequence). Trimming took off 5 bases at V and 5 bases at J, with 12 bases between the two ends.

The rearrangement uses TRBV11-3 and TRBJ2-7; the D gene is possibly TRBD2 (5 bases). The CDR3 covers 17 residues. Germline loops: CDR1 SGHNT, CDR2 YENEEA. V shed 4 bases and J shed 1 base, with 20 bases lying between them. CDR3 sequence: CASSSGMTWGESYEQYF. DNA for the CDR3: TGTGCCAGCAGCTCGGGGATGACTTGGGGAGAGTCCTACGAGCAGTACTTC.

V is TRBV2 and J is TRBJ2-2; D might be TRBD1 or TRBD2, each matching 5 bases. The germline V gene has CDR1 SNHLY and CDR2 FYNNEI. V gave up 5 bases and J gave up 4 bases, with 11 bases separating them. CDR3 length: 14 amino acids. CDR3 sequence reads: CASSSDGTTGELFF. CDR3 in DNA: TGTGCCAGCAGTTCGGACGGGACCACCGGGGAGCTGTTTTTT. Variable domain in full (rest from reference TRBV2 and TRBJ2-2): EPEVTQTPSHQVTQMGQEVILRCVPISNHLYFYWYRQILGQKVEFLVSFYNNEISEKSEIFDDQFSVERPDGSNFTLKIRSTKLEDSAMYFCASSSDGTTGELFFGEGSRLTVL.

The V call is TRBV5-1, the J call TRBJ1-2; TRBD1 might be the D (5 bases). V dropped 0 bases and J dropped 1 base, with 13 bases sitting between them. The CDR3 has 16 amino acids. The germline V gene has CDR1 SGHRS and CDR2 YFSETQ. In nucleotides, the CDR3 is TGCGCCAGCAGCTTGGAGACCCACGGGGGTAACTATGGCTACACCTTC. It codes for CASSLETHGGNYGYTF.

This chain connects TRBV28 to TRBJ1-1; a possible D gene is TRBD1 (5 bases). Between the trimmed V and J ends, which lost 3 bases and 0 bases, there was a span of 14 bases. This CDR3 comprises 16 residues. From germline, CDR1 is MDHEN and CDR2 SYDVKM. The CDR3 region has the DNA TGTGCCAGCAGTTTTTTGGGACCCACCATGAACACTGAAGCTTTCTTT. Protein sequence: CASSFLGPTMNTEAFF.

The chain combines TRBV19 with TRBJ1-5; D unresolved. The CDR3 covers 12 residues. Germline V CDR1 and CDR2: LNHDA, SQIVND (reference sequence). Trimming took 5 bases from V and 4 from J, leaving 6 bases between them. Written as DNA, the CDR3 is TGTGCCAGTAGTGAAGGGAATCAGCCCCAGCATTTT. It yields the protein CASSEGNQPQHF. The full variable domain, rest sourced from reference TRBV19 and TRBJ1-5, is DGGITQSPKYLFRKEGQNVTLSCEQNLNHDAMYWYRQDPGQGLRLIYYSQIVNDFQKGDIAEGYSVSREKKESFPLTVTSAQKNPTAFYLCASSEGNQPQHFGDGTRLSIL.

The genes are TRBV5-1 and TRBJ1-4; 11 bases are a match to TRBD1. This CDR3 region has 15 residues. Trimming cost V 3 bases and J 6 bases; bases outside gene matches: 4. CDR1 SGHRS and CDR2 YFSETQ come from the germline V gene. CDR3 region: CASSYGTGGDEKLFF. As DNA, the CDR3 is TGCGCCAGCAGCTACGGGACAGGGGGGGATGAAAAACTGTTTTTT.

The chain has TRBV5-4 and TRBJ1-1; D gene ambiguous. The V end was cut by 0 bases, the J end by 1 base, with 10 bases between. Germline V CDR1 and CDR2: SGHNT, YYREEE (reference sequence). The CDR3 covers 15 residues. The CDR3 loop is CASSLGGTGNTEAFF. The DNA for the CDR3 is TGTGCCAGCAGCTTGGGTGGCACCGGGAACACTGAAGCTTTCTTT.

This rearrangement joins TRBV5-1 to TRBJ2-7; 11 bases align to TRBD1. The J segment lost 3 bases and the V segment lost 7 bases, leaving 6 bases of the junction unmatched. The CDR3 contains 14 residues. Germline loops: CDR1 SGHRS, CDR2 YFSETQ. In DNA form, the CDR3 reads TGCGCCAGCGAACCCGGGACAGGGGGCTACGAGCAGTACTTC. This gives the protein CASEPGTGGYEQYF.

The chain uses TRBV28 and TRBJ2-3; D unclear. The CDR3 runs 15 residues. The V end was cut by 4 bases, the J end by 1 base, with 12 bases between. The germline gives CDR1 MDHEN, CDR2 SYDVKM. Here the CDR3 DNA reads TGTGCCAGCAGTTCCGGCTCGTACGGCACAGATACGCAGTATTTT. Its translation is CASSSGSYGTDTQYF.

V gene TRBV6-1 combines with J gene TRBJ1-4, with D maybe TRBD1 (5 bases). This CDR3 spans 15 amino acids. In germline, CDR1 is MNHNS, CDR2 SASEGT. V lost 3 bases and J lost 1, with 9 bases in between. CDR3 residues: CASSDRGITNEKLFF. The CDR3 DNA is TGTGCCAGCAGTGATCGGGGGATAACTAATGAAAAACTGTTTTTT.

The chain is built from TRBV7-8 and TRBJ1-5; tentative D call: TRBD1 (6 bases). CDR3 length equals 14 residues. Looked up from germline, CDR1 is SGHVS and CDR2 is FQNEAQ. The V end was cut by 2 bases, the J end by 2 bases, with 7 bases between. The CDR3 loop is CASSLNRGNQPQHF. The DNA for the CDR3 is TGTGCCAGCAGCTTAAACAGGGGCAATCAGCCCCAGCATTTT. Full variable domain (missing parts from reference TRBV7-8 and TRBJ1-5): GAGVSQSPRYKVAKRGQDVALRCDPISGHVSLFWYQQALGQGPEFLTYFQNEAQLDKSGLPSDRFFAERPEGSVSTLKIQRTQQEDSAVYLCASSLNRGNQPQHFGDGTRLSIL.